The 22 T cell receptor beta chains in this list originate from one sample, sequenced in a study of a mutant IDH1 vaccine in newly diagnosed glioma. The time point is: week 47, end of study. Every single dose of the vaccine, 300 ug of mutant IDH1 20-mer peptide, came with topical imiquimod. These receptors' antigens are unknown. Here immunoSEQ multiplex PCR was the method, and the copy in TCRdb shows in-frame clones only, minus some. Among about 34,000 clones listed, about 86% were seen once. Sequences were derived from PBMCs, sampled from a glioma patient whose treatment included an IDH1 peptide vaccine. The receptors derive from a woman aged 25 to 39 with glioma.

This rearrangement joins TRBV7-7 to TRBJ1-4; TRBD1 might be the D (5 bases). V was trimmed by 3 bases and J by 6 bases, leaving 14 bases between them. The CDR3 extends over 15 amino acids. The germline gives CDR1 SSHAT, CDR2 FNYEAQ (reference sequence). The CDR3 sequence: CASSLGPGTDEKLFF. CDR3 coding DNA: TGTGCCAGCAGCTTGGGACCGGGAACGGATGAAAAACTGTTTTTT.

This chain joins TRBV18 and TRBJ1-2; D is perhaps TRBD1 (5 bases). Germline CDR1 reads KGHSH; CDR2 reads LQKENI. This CDR3 region has 15 residues. Trimming removed 2 bases at V and 4 bases at J, with 14 bases between. The CDR3 loop reads CASSPTTGESYGYTF. The CDR3 coding sequence is TGTGCCAGCTCACCAACTACGGGGGAAAGCTATGGCTACACCTTC. The variable domain in full, with the rest retrieved from reference TRBV18 and TRBJ1-2, is NAGVMQNPRHLVRRRGQEARLRCSPMKGHSHVYWYRQLPEEGLKFMVYLQKENIIDESGMPKERFSAEFPKEGPSILRIQQVVRGDSAAYFCASSPTTGESYGYTFGSGTRLTVV.

The chain has TRBV5-1 and TRBJ2-5, with D tentatively TRBD1 or TRBD2 (5 bases each). Germline CDR1 reads SGHRS; CDR2 reads YFSETQ. With 4 bases removed from V and 1 base from J, the gap between germline ends came to 8 bases. The CDR3 has 13 amino acids. CDR3: CASSGTAQETQYF. The CDR3 nucleotides are TGCGCCAGCAGCGGGACCGCCCAAGAGACCCAGTACTTC. Variable domain in full (rest from reference TRBV5-1 and TRBJ2-5): KAGVTQTPRYLIKTRGQQVTLSCSPISGHRSVSWYQQTPGQGLQFLFEYFSETQRNKGNFPGRFSGRQFSNSRSEMNVSTLELGDSALYLCASSGTAQETQYFGPGTRLLVL.

The chain links TRBV5-1 to TRBJ1-2, with 7 bases identical to TRBD1. CDR3 length: 13 amino acids. V trimming: 3 bases; J trimming: 8 bases; junction bases outside the gene matches: 7. In germline, CDR1 is SGHRS, CDR2 YFSETQ. CDR3 residues: CASSWEGGAGYTF. DNA of the CDR3: TGCGCCAGCAGCTGGGAAGGGGGCGCGGGCTACACCTTC.

V gene TRBV5-1 combines with J gene TRBJ2-7; no firm D call. Trimming cost V 4 bases and J 2 bases, with 10 bases left between them. CDR1 and CDR2 (germline): SGHRS, YFSETQ. The CDR3 length is 13 residues. The CDR3 DNA is TGCGCCAGCAGCGTGGACGGAGCCTACGAGCAGTACTTC. This codes for CASSVDGAYEQYF.

The rearrangement links TRBV19 to TRBJ1-1; no definite D call. Trimming stripped 1 base from V and 5 bases from J, with 8 bases between. Germline CDR1 is LNHDA and CDR2 is SQIVND (reference sequence). The CDR3 extends over 13 amino acids. The chain's CDR3 is CASSIGRRTEAFF. CDR3 nucleotide sequence: TGTGCCAGTAGTATAGGGCGCAGAACTGAAGCTTTCTTT.

CDR3 loop: CASSLRPPRTEAFF. DNA for the CDR3: TGTGCCAGCAGCTTGAGGCCTCCTCGCACTGAAGCTTTCTTT. This rearrangement joins TRBV11-2 to TRBJ1-1; D is uncertain. The V gene lost 3 bases and the J gene lost 4 bases, with 12 bases spanning the gap. This CDR3 has 14 amino acids. Germline lookup yields CDR1 SGHAT and CDR2 FQNNGV. Looking up the rest from reference TRBV11-2 and TRBJ1-1 gives the full variable domain: EAGVAQSPRYKIIEKRQSVAFWCNPISGHATLYWYQQILGQGPKLLIQFQNNGVVDDSQLPKDRFSAERLKGVDSTLKIQPAKLEDSAVYLCASSLRPPRTEAFFGQGTRLTVV.

V usage is TRBV25-1 and J usage is TRBJ2-1; 7 nucleotides align to TRBD1. Germline V gives CDR1 MGHDK, CDR2 SYGVNS. With V trimmed by 10 bases and J by 3 bases, 12 bases remained unmatched. The CDR3 extends over 15 amino acids. The CDR3 bases are TGTGCCAACGGTGCCGGGACAGCACTCTACAATGAGCAGTTCTTC. Amino acids: CANGAGTALYNEQFF.

The chain has TRBV18 and TRBJ2-7; no definite D call. Germline V gene lookup returns CDR1 KGHSH and CDR2 LQKENI. CDR3 length: 13 amino acids. V dropped 4 bases and J dropped 5 bases, with 12 bases sitting between them. The CDR3 sequence: CASSLMAPNEQYF. The CDR3 nucleotides read TGTGCCAGCTCACTTATGGCACCCAACGAGCAGTACTTC.

This chain uses TRBV9 with TRBJ2-3, with D perhaps TRBD2 (7 bases). This CDR3 has 15 residues. Germline assignment: CDR1 SGDLS and CDR2 YYNGEE. Trimming pared 0 bases from V and 2 bases from J, leaving 10 bases between. CDR3 loop: CASSVDGGPTDTQYF. For the CDR3, the DNA is TGTGCCAGCAGCGTAGACGGGGGGCCCACAGATACGCAGTATTTT.

The chain links TRBV7-9 to TRBJ1-2; D is unclear. CDR1 and CDR2 from the germline V gene are SEHNR and FQNEAQ (reference sequence). The ends were cut back, 7 bases at V and 4 bases at J, with 19 bases in the middle. The CDR3 runs to 15 residues. CDR3 amino acids: CASIPPGSGSYGYTF. Written as DNA, the CDR3 is TGTGCCAGCATCCCACCCGGCAGCGGTTCCTATGGCTACACCTTC.

This chain joins TRBV18 and TRBJ1-3; possibly TRBD1 for D (5 bases). The ends were cut back, 3 bases at V and 4 bases at J, with 16 bases in the middle. CDR1 KGHSH and CDR2 LQKENI come from the germline V gene. The CDR3 contains 16 residues. The CDR3 bases are TGTGCCAGCTCACCGAGGGACTCCAGAGGCGGAAACACCATATATTTT. Translation: CASSPRDSRGGNTIYF.

The rearrangement links TRBV28 to TRBJ1-2; 11 nucleotides agree with TRBD1. CDR3 length: 13 residues. The germline V gene has CDR1 MDHEN and CDR2 SYDVKM. V gave up 7 bases and J gave up 4 bases; unmatched junction bases: 2. In nucleotides, the CDR3 is TGTGCCAGCACCGGGACAGGGGGCTATGGCTACACCTTC. Encoded protein: CASTGTGGYGYTF.

This clone was found once. This chain uses TRBV4-1 with TRBJ1-2, with 7 bases lining up with TRBD1. Trimming at V came to 1 base and at J to 10 bases, leaving 9 bases not matched to a gene. Germline lookup yields CDR1 MGHRA and CDR2 YSYEKL. This CDR3 comprises 14 residues. The CDR3: CASSQVPGQRLYTF. CDR3 DNA sequence: TGCGCCAGCAGCCAAGTACCGGGACAGCGACTCTACACCTTC.

The chain is built from TRBV7-2 and TRBJ2-5; D is undetermined. Germline V gene data show CDR1 as SGHTA and CDR2 as FQGNSA. This CDR3 is built from 10 residues. V was trimmed by 3 bases and J by 6 bases, leaving 2 bases between them. The CDR3, as DNA: TGTGCCAGCAGCTTGAAGACCCAGTACTTC. This codes for CASSLKTQYF.

The rearrangement joins TRBV27 to TRBJ1-1; TRBD1 aligns across 10 bases. The CDR3 length is 12 residues. Unmatched junction bases numbered 2, after V lost 9 bases and J lost 4 bases. Per the germline V gene, CDR1 is MNHEY and CDR2 is SMNVEV (reference sequence). The CDR3 spells CASRDRGTEAFF. The CDR3 DNA is TGTGCCAGTCGGGACAGGGGCACTGAAGCTTTCTTT.

The chain recombines TRBV4-1 with TRBJ1-6, with a tentative D call TRBD1 (6 bases). Per the germline V gene, CDR1 is MGHRA and CDR2 is YSYEKL. Trimming took off 8 bases at V and 7 bases at J, with 15 bases between the two ends. The CDR3 is made up of 14 amino acids. Written as DNA, the CDR3 is TGCGCCAGCGGAGTCTTTACAGGGAATTCACCCCTCCACTTT. Translation: CASGVFTGNSPLHF.

This chain links TRBV9 with TRBJ1-1; D unclear. The CDR3 has 14 amino acids. Germline V lookup: CDR1 SGDLS, CDR2 YYNGEE. Between the trimmed V and J ends, which lost 0 bases and 3 bases, there was a span of 9 bases. CDR3 residues: CASSVGVGYTEAFF. The DNA for the CDR3 is TGTGCCAGCAGCGTAGGTGTGGGGTACACTGAAGCTTTCTTT.

The sample holds one count of this clone. This sequence joins TRBV4-1 and TRBJ2-3; D is undetermined. Germline-derived CDR1 and CDR2 are MGHRA and YSYEKL. The CDR3 spans 16 residues. V was clipped by 0 bases and J by 0 bases, with 10 bases between them. CDR3 region: CASSQEGSASTDTQYF. The CDR3, as DNA: TGCGCCAGCAGCCAAGAAGGCAGCGCTAGCACAGATACGCAGTATTTT.

The genes are TRBV5-1 and TRBJ2-7; TRBD1 agrees at 7 bases. From germline, CDR1 is SGHRS and CDR2 YFSETQ. The V gene end was trimmed by 3 bases and the J gene end by 2 bases; junction bases not matched to a gene: 5. CDR3 size: 14 residues. CDR3 residues: CASSSSGQTYEQYF. The CDR3 DNA follows: TGCGCCAGCAGCTCCTCGGGACAGACCTACGAGCAGTACTTC.

The gene calls are TRBV5-1 and TRBJ2-7, with D perhaps TRBD1 (6 bases). The germline V gene encodes CDR1 SGHRS and CDR2 YFSETQ. This CDR3 has 18 amino acids. The germline V and J ends were trimmed by 2 bases and 2 bases, with 23 bases remaining between them. The CDR3 bases are TGCGCCAGCAGCTTAAAACCAAGTAGGACAGTGACGACCTACGAGCAGTACTTC. Translating gives CASSLKPSRTVTTYEQYF. Full variable domain (outside the CDR3, taken from reference TRBV5-1 and TRBJ2-7): KAGVTQTPRYLIKTRGQQVTLSCSPISGHRSVSWYQQTPGQGLQFLFEYFSETQRNKGNFPGRFSGRQFSNSRSEMNVSTLELGDSALYLCASSLKPSRTVTTYEQYFGPGTRLTVT.

This clone appeared a few times. The chain couples TRBV30 to TRBJ1-5, with 9 positions matching TRBD1. The germline gives CDR1 GTSNPN, CDR2 SVGIG (reference sequence). This CDR3 region has 15 residues. The V segment lost 2 bases and the J segment 4 bases; nucleotides outside the gene matches: 6. CDR3 sequence: CAWSPRTGENQPQHF. In nucleotides, the CDR3 is TGTGCCTGGAGTCCCCGGACAGGGGAAAATCAGCCCCAGCATTTT.